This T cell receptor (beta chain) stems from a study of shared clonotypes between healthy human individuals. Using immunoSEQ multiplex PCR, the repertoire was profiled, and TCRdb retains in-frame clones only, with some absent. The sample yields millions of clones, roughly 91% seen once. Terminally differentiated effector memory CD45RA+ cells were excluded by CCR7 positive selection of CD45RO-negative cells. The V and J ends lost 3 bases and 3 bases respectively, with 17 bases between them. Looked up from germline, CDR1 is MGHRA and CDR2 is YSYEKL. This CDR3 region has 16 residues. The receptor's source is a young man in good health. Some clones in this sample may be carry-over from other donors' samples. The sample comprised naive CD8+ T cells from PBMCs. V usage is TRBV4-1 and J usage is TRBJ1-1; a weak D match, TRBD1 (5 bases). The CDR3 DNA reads TGCGCCAGCAGCCAGGGGACCGAGGGGATATACACTGAAGCTTTCTTT. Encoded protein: CASSQGTEGIYTEAFF.